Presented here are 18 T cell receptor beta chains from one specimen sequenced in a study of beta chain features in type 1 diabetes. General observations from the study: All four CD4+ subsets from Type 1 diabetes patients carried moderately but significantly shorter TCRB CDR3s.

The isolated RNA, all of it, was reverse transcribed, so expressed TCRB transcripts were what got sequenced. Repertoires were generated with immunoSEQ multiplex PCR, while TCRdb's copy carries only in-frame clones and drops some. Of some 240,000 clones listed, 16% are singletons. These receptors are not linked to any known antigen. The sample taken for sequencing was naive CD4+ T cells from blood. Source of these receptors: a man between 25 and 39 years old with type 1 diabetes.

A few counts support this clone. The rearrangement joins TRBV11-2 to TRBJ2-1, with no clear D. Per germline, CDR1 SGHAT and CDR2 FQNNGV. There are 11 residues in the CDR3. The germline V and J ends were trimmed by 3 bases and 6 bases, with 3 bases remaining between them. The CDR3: CASSFGNEQFF. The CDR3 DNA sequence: TGTGCCAGCAGCTTTGGCAATGAGCAGTTCTTC.

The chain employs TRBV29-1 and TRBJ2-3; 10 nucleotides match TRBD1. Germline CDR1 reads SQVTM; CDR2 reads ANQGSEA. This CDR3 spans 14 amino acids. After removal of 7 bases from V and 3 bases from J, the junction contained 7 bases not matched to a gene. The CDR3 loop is CSGRRGQGTDTQYF. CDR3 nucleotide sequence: TGCAGCGGGAGGCGGGGACAGGGGACAGATACGCAGTATTTT.

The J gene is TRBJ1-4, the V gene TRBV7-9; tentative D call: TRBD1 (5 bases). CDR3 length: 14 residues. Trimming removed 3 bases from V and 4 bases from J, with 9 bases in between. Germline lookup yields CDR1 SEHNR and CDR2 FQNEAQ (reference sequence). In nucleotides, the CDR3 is TGTGCCAGCAGCTTGGACACCTATAATGAAAAACTGTTTTTT. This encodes CASSLDTYNEKLFF.

CDR3 loop: CAISATQGYNEQFF. The CDR3 DNA sequence: TGTGCCATCAGTGCGACCCAAGGGTACAATGAGCAGTTCTTC. The chain has TRBV10-3 and TRBJ2-1, with D hard to call. The CDR3 is made up of 14 amino acids. Per germline, CDR1 ENHRY and CDR2 SYGVKD. The ends were cut back, 4 bases at V and 4 bases at J, with 11 bases in the middle.

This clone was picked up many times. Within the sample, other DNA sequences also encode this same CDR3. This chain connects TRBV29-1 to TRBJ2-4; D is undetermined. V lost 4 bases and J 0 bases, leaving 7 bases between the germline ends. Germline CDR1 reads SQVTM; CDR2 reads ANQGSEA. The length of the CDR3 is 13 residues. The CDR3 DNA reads TGCAGCGTTGGGCTCTTAGCCAAAAACATTCAGTACTTC. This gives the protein CSVGLLAKNIQYF. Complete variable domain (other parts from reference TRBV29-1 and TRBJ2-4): SAVISQKPSRDICQRGTSLTIQCQVDSQVTMMFWYRQQPGQSLTLIATANQGSEATYESGFVIDKFPISRPNLTFSTLTVSNMSPEDSSIYLCSVGLLAKNIQYFGAGTRLSVL.

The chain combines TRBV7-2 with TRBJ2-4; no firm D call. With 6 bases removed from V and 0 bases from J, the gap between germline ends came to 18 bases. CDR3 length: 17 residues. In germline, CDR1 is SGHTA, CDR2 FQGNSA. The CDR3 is CASRSSGSVLAKNIQYF. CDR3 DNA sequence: TGTGCCAGCAGATCCTCCGGGTCAGTCCTAGCCAAAAACATTCAGTACTTC.

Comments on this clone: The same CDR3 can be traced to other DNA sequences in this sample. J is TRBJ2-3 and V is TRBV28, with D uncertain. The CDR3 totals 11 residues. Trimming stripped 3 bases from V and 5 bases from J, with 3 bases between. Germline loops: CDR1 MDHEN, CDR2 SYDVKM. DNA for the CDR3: TGTGCCAGCAGTTTGCGAGATACGCAGTATTTT. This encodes CASSLRDTQYF.

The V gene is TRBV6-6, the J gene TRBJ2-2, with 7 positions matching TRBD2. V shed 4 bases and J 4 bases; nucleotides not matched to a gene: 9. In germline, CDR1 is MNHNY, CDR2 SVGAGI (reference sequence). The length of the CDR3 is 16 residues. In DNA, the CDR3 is TGTGCCAGCAGTTGGAACCCGACTAGCCCCACCGGGGAGCTGTTTTTT. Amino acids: CASSWNPTSPTGELFF.

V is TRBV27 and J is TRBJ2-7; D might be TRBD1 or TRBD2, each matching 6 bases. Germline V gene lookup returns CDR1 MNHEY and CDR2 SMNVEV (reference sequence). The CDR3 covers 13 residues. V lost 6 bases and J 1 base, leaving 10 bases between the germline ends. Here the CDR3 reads CASRKGGSYEQYF. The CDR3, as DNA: TGTGCCAGCAGAAAGGGGGGTTCCTACGAGCAGTACTTC.

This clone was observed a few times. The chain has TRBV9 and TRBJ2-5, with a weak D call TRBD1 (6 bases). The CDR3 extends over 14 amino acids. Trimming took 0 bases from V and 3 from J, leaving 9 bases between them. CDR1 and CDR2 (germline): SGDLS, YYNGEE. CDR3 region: CASSVGQVKETQYF. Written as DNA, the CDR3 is TGTGCCAGCAGCGTAGGACAGGTTAAAGAGACCCAGTACTTC.

The CDR3 nucleotides read TGCGCCAGCAGCCAAGATACGAACAGAGGGAGCAATCAGCCCCAGCATTTT. Protein product: CASSQDTNRGSNQPQHF. The chain couples TRBV4-1 to TRBJ1-5; D unclear. CDR1 MGHRA and CDR2 YSYEKL come from the germline V gene. V was shortened by 0 bases and J by 1 base, with 13 bases between the two germline ends. The CDR3 is 17 residues long.

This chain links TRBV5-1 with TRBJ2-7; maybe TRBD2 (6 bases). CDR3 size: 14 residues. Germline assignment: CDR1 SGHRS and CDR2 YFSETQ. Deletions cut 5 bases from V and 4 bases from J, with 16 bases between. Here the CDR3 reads CASSDGTPTYEQYF. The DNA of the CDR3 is TGCGCCAGCAGTGACGGGACTCCGACTTACGAGCAGTACTTC. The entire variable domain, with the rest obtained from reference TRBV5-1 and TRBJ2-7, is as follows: KAGVTQTPRYLIKTRGQQVTLSCSPISGHRSVSWYQQTPGQGLQFLFEYFSETQRNKGNFPGRFSGRQFSNSRSEMNVSTLELGDSALYLCASSDGTPTYEQYFGPGTRLTVT.

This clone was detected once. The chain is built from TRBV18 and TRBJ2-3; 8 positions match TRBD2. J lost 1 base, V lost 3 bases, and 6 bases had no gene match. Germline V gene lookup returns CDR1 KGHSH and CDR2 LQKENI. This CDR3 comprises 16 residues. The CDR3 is CASSPTTSGRTDTQYF. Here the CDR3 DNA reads TGTGCCAGCTCACCTACCACTAGCGGCCGCACAGATACGCAGTATTTT.

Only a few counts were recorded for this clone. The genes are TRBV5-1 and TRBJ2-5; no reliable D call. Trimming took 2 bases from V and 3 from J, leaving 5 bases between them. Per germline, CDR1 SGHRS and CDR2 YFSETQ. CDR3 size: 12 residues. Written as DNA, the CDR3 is TGCGCCAGCAGCTTCGGAGAAGAGACCCAGTACTTC. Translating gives CASSFGEETQYF. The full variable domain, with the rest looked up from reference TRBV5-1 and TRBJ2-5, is KAGVTQTPRYLIKTRGQQVTLSCSPISGHRSVSWYQQTPGQGLQFLFEYFSETQRNKGNFPGRFSGRQFSNSRSEMNVSTLELGDSALYLCASSFGEETQYFGPGTRLLVL.

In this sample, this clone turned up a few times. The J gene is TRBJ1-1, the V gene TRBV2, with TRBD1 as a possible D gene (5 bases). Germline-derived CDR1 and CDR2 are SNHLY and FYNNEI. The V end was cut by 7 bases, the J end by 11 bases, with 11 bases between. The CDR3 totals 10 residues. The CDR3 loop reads CASIREVAFF. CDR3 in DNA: TGTGCCAGCATCAGGGAGGTGGCTTTCTTT. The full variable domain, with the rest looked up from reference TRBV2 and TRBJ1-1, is EPEVTQTPSHQVTQMGQEVILRCVPISNHLYFYWYRQILGQKVEFLVSFYNNEISEKSEIFDDQFSVERPDGSNFTLKIRSTKLEDSAMYFCASIREVAFFGQGTRLTVV.

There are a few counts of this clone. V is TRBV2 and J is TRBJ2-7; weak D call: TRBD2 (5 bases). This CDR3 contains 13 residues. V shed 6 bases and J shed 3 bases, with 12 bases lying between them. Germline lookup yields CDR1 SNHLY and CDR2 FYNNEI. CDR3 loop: CASRGGFLYEQYF. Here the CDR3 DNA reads TGTGCCAGCAGGGGCGGGTTCCTCTACGAGCAGTACTTC.

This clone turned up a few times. The DNA of the CDR3 is TGTGCCAGCATGGAGACGGAGTCCTACGAGCAGTACTTC. Its protein is CASMETESYEQYF. J is TRBJ2-7 and V is TRBV6-6; no firm D call. With 7 bases removed from V and 1 base from J, the gap between germline ends came to 11 bases. CDR3 size: 13 residues. Germline V gene sequence: CDR1 MNHNY, CDR2 SVGAGI (reference sequence).

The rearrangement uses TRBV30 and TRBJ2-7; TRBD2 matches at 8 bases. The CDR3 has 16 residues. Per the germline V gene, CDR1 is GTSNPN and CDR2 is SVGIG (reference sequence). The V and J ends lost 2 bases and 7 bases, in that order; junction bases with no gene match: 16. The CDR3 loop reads CAWSLVAGGRRREQYF. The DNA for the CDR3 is TGTGCCTGGAGTTTAGTTGCGGGAGGCCGACGAAGGGAGCAGTACTTC.